The 32 T cell receptor beta chains presented below share a single source sample, sequenced in a study of T cell responses to AZD1222 COVID-19 vaccine. Assay used: immunoSEQ multiplex PCR; TCRdb lists only in-frame clones, some missing. The table shows 100,000 or so clones, with roughly 90% occurring only once. The sample here was peripheral blood, taken on day 0 of AZD1222 vaccination. The source of these receptors is an adult in good health.

The gene calls are TRBV2 and TRBJ2-7; D uncertain. From germline, CDR1 is SNHLY and CDR2 FYNNEI. The CDR3 sequence is 16 residues long. Trimming left V 2 bases short and J 0 bases short, with 14 bases between. The CDR3 reads CASSEPYGFLSYEQYF. The CDR3 nucleotides are TGTGCCAGCAGTGAACCTTATGGGTTTCTCTCCTACGAGCAGTACTTC.

This clone has just a few counts. Here the CDR3 DNA reads TGTGCCAGTAGCCCCAGGGACAGTCGGAACACTGAAGCTTTCTTT. The encoded protein is CASSPRDSRNTEAFF. The V gene is TRBV19, the J gene TRBJ1-1, with 7 bases lining up with TRBD1. The CDR3 sequence is 15 residues long. Trimming took 6 bases from V and 1 from J; bases not matched to a gene: 8. Germline CDR1 is LNHDA and CDR2 is SQIVND (reference sequence).

This chain connects TRBV28 to TRBJ1-4; no definite D call. V lost 2 bases and J 7 bases, leaving 17 bases between the germline ends. The CDR3 length is 16 residues. CDR1 and CDR2 from the germline V gene are MDHEN and SYDVKM. The CDR3 coding sequence is TGTGCCAGCAGTTTAGATTTGTTCGGATTACGTGAAAAACTGTTTTTT. Its translation: CASSLDLFGLREKLFF.

The chain uses TRBV28 and TRBJ2-6; D uncertain. V lost 6 bases to trimming and J lost 0 bases, with 12 bases between them. This CDR3 spans 16 amino acids. From germline, CDR1 is MDHEN and CDR2 SYDVKM. Here the CDR3 reads CASSPTRASGANVLTF. As DNA, the CDR3 is TGTGCCAGCAGCCCTACACGGGCCTCTGGGGCCAACGTCCTGACTTTC. The whole variable domain, remainder taken from reference TRBV28 and TRBJ2-6, is DVKVTQSSRYLVKRTGEKVFLECVQDMDHENMFWYRQDPGLGLRLIYFSYDVKMKEKGDIPEGYSVSREKKERFSLILESASTNQTSMYLCASSPTRASGANVLTFGAGSRLTVL.

This clone was counted only a few times. The chain joins TRBV3-1 (or the pseudogene TRBV3-2) to TRBJ1-1; a weak D match, TRBD1 (5 bases). This CDR3 contains 12 residues. Germline assignment: CDR1 LGHDT and CDR2 YNNKEL (reference sequence). Trimming took off 3 bases at V and 8 bases at J, with 10 bases between the two ends. The CDR3, as DNA: TGTGCCAGCAGCCATGGGGACCTCGAAGCTTTCTTT. It codes for CASSHGDLEAFF.

The J gene is TRBJ1-1, the V gene TRBV5-1; TRBD1 might be the D (6 bases). CDR1 is SGHRS and CDR2 is YFSETQ in the germline V gene. V lost 4 bases and J lost 1, with 14 bases in between. The CDR3 sequence is 15 residues long. This CDR3 reads CASSPGRGANTEAFF. For the CDR3, the DNA is TGCGCCAGCAGCCCCGGCCGGGGGGCGAACACTGAAGCTTTCTTT. Together with reference TRBV5-1 and TRBJ1-1, the CDR3 gives the full variable domain: KAGVTQTPRYLIKTRGQQVTLSCSPISGHRSVSWYQQTPGQGLQFLFEYFSETQRNKGNFPGRFSGRQFSNSRSEMNVSTLELGDSALYLCASSPGRGANTEAFFGQGTRLTVV.

The genes are TRBV27 and TRBJ1-1; TRBD1 agrees at 9 bases. The CDR3 is made up of 14 amino acids. The V gene end was trimmed by 5 bases and the J gene end by 10 bases; junction bases not matched to a gene: 11. Germline V gene sequence: CDR1 MNHEY, CDR2 SMNVEV (reference sequence). The CDR3 DNA reads TGTGCCAGCAGTCTCAACACGGACAGGGGCAGAGCTTTCTTT. It encodes CASSLNTDRGRAFF.

This sequence joins TRBV5-1 and TRBJ2-6, with 8 bases that match TRBD2. Looked up from germline, CDR1 is SGHRS and CDR2 is YFSETQ. CDR3 length: 15 residues. Trimming removed 4 bases from V and 2 bases from J; junction bases left unmatched: 2. The CDR3 bases are TGCGCCAGCAGCCCGGGAGGGACTGGGGCCAACGTCCTGACTTTC. It encodes CASSPGGTGANVLTF.

The rearrangement links TRBV5-5 to TRBJ1-3, with TRBD1 matching over 7 bases. The germline V gene has CDR1 SGHKS and CDR2 YYEKEE (reference sequence). V lost 4 bases and J lost 2; bases outside the gene matches: 6. This CDR3 is 15 amino acids long. CDR3 nucleotide sequence: TGTGCCAGCAGCGAACCGACAGGGCCTGGAAACACCATATATTTT. It yields the protein CASSEPTGPGNTIYF.

The rearrangement uses TRBV5-1 and TRBJ2-7; D uncertain. Deletions cut 0 bases from V and 0 bases from J, with 10 bases between. Germline V gene data show CDR1 as SGHRS and CDR2 as YFSETQ. The CDR3 length is 15 residues. The CDR3 bases are TGCGCCAGCAGCTTGGCCCTCACGAGCTCCTACGAGCAGTACTTC. Its protein is CASSLALTSSYEQYF.

This clone was recorded a few times. The gene calls are TRBV28 and TRBJ1-2; no clear D gene. Germline V gives CDR1 MDHEN, CDR2 SYDVKM. The CDR3 covers 15 residues. Trimming removed 4 bases at V and 0 bases at J, with 12 bases between. Written as DNA, the CDR3 is TGTGCCAGCAGTTCCCCCGACGGAACTAACTATGGCTACACCTTC. Translated, it gives CASSSPDGTNYGYTF.

The chain links TRBV28 to TRBJ2-1; 12 bases align to TRBD2. The CDR3 runs to 16 residues. V was clipped by 6 bases and J by 7 bases; unmatched bases: 10. Germline V lookup: CDR1 MDHEN, CDR2 SYDVKM. CDR3 sequence (DNA): TGTGCCAGCAGCACTTCACTAGCGGGAGGACGGAATGAGCAGTTCTTC. It translates to CASSTSLAGGRNEQFF.

In this sample, this clone turned up once. The chain joins TRBV7-8 to TRBJ1-5, with D perhaps TRBD1 (6 bases). The CDR3 extends over 15 amino acids. The V end was cut by 3 bases, the J end by 6 bases, with 15 bases between. From germline, CDR1 is SGHVS and CDR2 FQNEAQ. The chain's CDR3 is CASSFMGGDGQPQHF. CDR3 nucleotides: TGTGCCAGCAGCTTTATGGGGGGCGATGGTCAGCCCCAGCATTTT.

The genes are TRBV4-2 and TRBJ1-3; 7 bases align to TRBD1. V lost 0 bases to trimming and J lost 8 bases; unmatched junction nucleotides: 7. From germline, CDR1 is LGHNA and CDR2 YNFKEQ. The CDR3 spans 15 residues. CDR3 coding DNA: TGTGCCAGCAGCCAAGAACAGACAGGGTTATACACCATATATTTT. Translating gives CASSQEQTGLYTIYF.

This clone was recorded only once. This rearrangement joins TRBV18 to TRBJ1-1, with D possibly being TRBD1 (5 bases). The CDR3 has 16 amino acids. Between the trimmed V and J ends, which lost 2 bases and 3 bases, there was a span of 16 bases. The germline V gene encodes CDR1 KGHSH and CDR2 LQKENI. The CDR3 DNA reads as TGTGCCAGCTCACCAGTAGGGGATCTTCAGCACACTGAAGCTTTCTTT. This codes for CASSPVGDLQHTEAFF.

This chain joins TRBV4-1 and TRBJ1-1; D gene unclear. Deletions cut 4 bases from V and 4 bases from J, with 13 bases between. The CDR3 is 14 residues long. Per the germline V gene, CDR1 is MGHRA and CDR2 is YSYEKL. The CDR3 reads CASSPPIFGTEAFF. DNA for the CDR3: TGCGCCAGCAGCCCCCCCATTTTCGGCACTGAAGCTTTCTTT.

The V call is TRBV6-5, the J call TRBJ1-2; perhaps TRBD1 as D (6 bases). V was trimmed by 6 bases and J by 7 bases, leaving 18 bases between them. CDR3 length equals 14 residues. Germline V gene lookup returns CDR1 MNHEY and CDR2 SVGAGI. CDR3 amino acids: CASRPTGETIGYTF. CDR3 sequence (DNA): TGTGCCAGCAGACCGACAGGAGAAACTATTGGCTACACCTTC.

V usage is TRBV4-1 and J usage is TRBJ2-2, with no clear D. Per the germline V gene, CDR1 is MGHRA and CDR2 is YSYEKL. The CDR3 totals 14 residues. V dropped 1 base and J dropped 6 bases, with 9 bases sitting between them. For the CDR3, the DNA is TGCGCCAGCAGCCAAGTGCTCTGGGCCGGGGAGCTGTTTTTT. Translation: CASSQVLWAGELFF.

The rearrangement uses TRBV7-2 and TRBJ2-3; perhaps TRBD2 as D (6 bases). The CDR3 has 14 amino acids. V was pared by 5 bases and J by 2 bases, with 11 bases between. CDR1 SGHTA and CDR2 FQGNSA come from the germline V gene. The CDR3 here is CASSPQDYTDTQYF. CDR3 DNA sequence: TGTGCCAGCAGCCCCCAGGACTACACAGATACGCAGTATTTT.

The chain uses TRBV20-1 and TRBJ2-1; no clear D. The germline CDR1 and CDR2 sequences are DFQATT and SNEGSKA (reference sequence). This CDR3 has 11 residues. The V and J ends lost 7 bases and 0 bases respectively, with 4 bases between them. The CDR3 DNA sequence: TGCAGTGGGAGCTCCTACAATGAGCAGTTCTTC. It encodes CSGSSYNEQFF.

This clone was picked up one time. The V gene is TRBV28, the J gene TRBJ1-5; a weak D match, TRBD1 (6 bases). Germline values: CDR1 MDHEN, CDR2 SYDVKM. CDR3 size: 14 residues. V lost 2 bases to trimming and J lost 4 bases, with 9 bases between them. The CDR3 DNA reads TGTGCCAGCAGTTTAAGAGGGGGAAATCAGCCCCAGCATTTT. Translated: CASSLRGGNQPQHF.

The chain links TRBV7-8 to TRBJ2-1, with D possibly TRBD2 on 7 matching bases. Trimming took 2 bases from V and 4 from J, leaving 24 bases between them. The CDR3 runs to 19 residues. CDR1 and CDR2 from the germline V gene are SGHVS and FQNEAQ. The CDR3, as DNA: TGTGCCAGCAGCTTATATTCGGGGGGTGCACAGGGAGATTACAATGAGCAGTTCTTC. Its protein is CASSLYSGGAQGDYNEQFF.

The V and J genes are TRBV6-4 and TRBJ2-2, with TRBD1 as a possible D gene (6 bases). Germline loops: CDR1 MRHNA, CDR2 SNTAGT. Trimming cost V 8 bases and J 4 bases, with 17 bases left between them. The CDR3 is 15 amino acids. As DNA, the CDR3 is TGTGCCAGCGTCCTACTTACAGGGCGCACCGGGGAGCTGTTTTTT. It codes for CASVLLTGRTGELFF.

This clone was counted a few times. This chain connects TRBV11-3 to TRBJ1-1; a possible D gene is TRBD1 (6 bases). CDR1 and CDR2 (germline): SGHNT, YENEEA. CDR3 length: 14 amino acids. V gave up 8 bases and J gave up 3 bases, with 16 bases separating them. The CDR3 sequence: CASLPRGLDTEAFF. In nucleotides, the CDR3 is TGTGCCAGCCTACCTAGGGGGTTGGACACTGAAGCTTTCTTT. The complete variable domain, with remaining parts taken from reference TRBV11-3 and TRBJ1-1, reads EAGVVQSPRYKIIEKKQPVAFWCNPISGHNTLYWYLQNLGQGPELLIRYENEEAVDDSQLPKDRFSAERLKGVDSTLKIQPAELGDSAVYLCASLPRGLDTEAFFGQGTRLTVV.

V is TRBV10-3 and J is TRBJ2-1; 9 bases line up with TRBD2. This CDR3 comprises 15 residues. The trim removed 5 bases at V and 5 bases at J, leaving 7 bases unmatched. Looked up from germline, CDR1 is ENHRY and CDR2 is SYGVKD. For the CDR3, the DNA is TGTGCCATCAGTTTAGCGGGAGAAGTCCACAATGAGCAGTTCTTC. Translation gives CAISLAGEVHNEQFF.

This clone was observed a handful of times. The chain employs TRBV27 and TRBJ2-2, with 9 bases identical to TRBD2. This CDR3 spans 16 amino acids. After removal of 6 bases from V and 4 bases from J, the junction contained 9 bases not matched to a gene. The germline CDR1 and CDR2 sequences are MNHEY and SMNVEV (reference sequence). The CDR3 DNA reads as TGTGCCAGCAGAAGAGTAGCGGGGGCGGGCACCGGGGAGCTGTTTTTT. Protein product: CASRRVAGAGTGELFF.

CDR3: CASSLALQGYTF. CDR3 sequence (DNA): TGTGCCAGCAGTTTAGCGCTCCAAGGCTACACCTTC. The V call is TRBV12-3 or TRBV12-4, the J call TRBJ1-2; D not certain. The CDR3 length is 12 residues. The V end lost 0 bases, the J end lost 8 bases, and 7 bases lay between the germline ends.

The chain carries TRBV18 and TRBJ1-5, with D possibly TRBD1 on 5 matching bases. Germline loops: CDR1 KGHSH, CDR2 LQKENI. With 3 bases removed from V and 3 bases from J, the gap between germline ends came to 15 bases. There are 16 residues in the CDR3. CDR3 sequence (DNA): TGTGCCAGCTCACCCCCGGGACCGCAGATCAATCAGCCCCAGCATTTT. This encodes CASSPPGPQINQPQHF.

The chain recombines TRBV27 with TRBJ1-2; the match to TRBD1 covers 10 bases. The germline V gene has CDR1 MNHEY and CDR2 SMNVEV (reference sequence). The CDR3 covers 15 residues. J gave up 2 bases and V 6 bases, and 6 bases lay outside the gene matches. The CDR3 reads CASRTRDRGNYGYTF. In nucleotides, the CDR3 is TGTGCCAGCAGAACCCGGGACAGGGGAAACTATGGCTACACCTTC.

V gene TRBV14 combines with J gene TRBJ1-1; D gene unclear. The germline V gene encodes CDR1 SGHDN and CDR2 FVKESK. This CDR3 region has 12 residues. With 6 bases removed from V and 7 bases from J, the gap between germline ends came to 12 bases. CDR3 in amino acids: CASSQVGSEAFF. CDR3 sequence (DNA): TGTGCCAGCAGTCAGGTCGGGAGTGAAGCTTTCTTT.

The rearrangement joins TRBV2 to TRBJ2-7; tentative D call: TRBD2 (5 bases). CDR3 length: 14 residues. V lost 8 bases to trimming and J lost 4 bases, with 18 bases between them. The germline CDR1 and CDR2 sequences are SNHLY and FYNNEI. The CDR3 DNA reads TGTGCCAGCCGGGAACCTTCGGTGGGGTACGAGCAGTACTTC. Amino acid sequence: CASREPSVGYEQYF.

The chain is built from TRBV9 and TRBJ2-1, with TRBD2 matching over 8 bases. With V trimmed by 4 bases and J by 0 bases, 9 bases remained unmatched. Germline V gene sequence: CDR1 SGDLS, CDR2 YYNGEE. CDR3 size: 17 residues. CDR3 DNA sequence: TGTGCCAGCAGCCCTAGGGGACTAGACAGCTCCTACAATGAGCAGTTCTTC. Translated, it gives CASSPRGLDSSYNEQFF.